A single sample gave rise to the 8 T cell receptor beta chains below, sequenced in a study of blood T cell repertoires in COVID-19. The method was immunoSEQ multiplex PCR; TCRdb's version includes in-frame clones alone and lacks a portion of them. The data show 150,000 to 200,000 clones, approximately 92% seen once. Sequencing was done on a sample of peripheral blood. Source of these receptors: a woman aged 50 to 60 with acute or convalescent COVID-19.

The rearrangement joins TRBV7-8 to TRBJ1-3, with a possible D match to TRBD1 (5 bases). This CDR3 is built from 16 residues. CDR1 is SGHVS, CDR2 FQNEAQ, per germline. V was shortened by 5 bases and J by 0 bases, with 14 bases between the two germline ends. CDR3 nucleotide sequence: TGTGCCAGCAGCCAGGAGGGACGTACCTCTGGAAACACCATATATTTT. Encoded protein: CASSQEGRTSGNTIYF.

The gene calls are TRBV7-9 and TRBJ1-2, with unresolved D. This CDR3 comprises 16 residues. The germline CDR1 and CDR2 sequences are SEHNR and FQNEAQ (reference sequence). V was trimmed by 4 bases and J by 2 bases, leaving 17 bases between them. The CDR3 loop reads CASSSVMGRENYGYTF. As DNA, the CDR3 is TGTGCCAGCAGCTCTGTTATGGGGAGGGAGAACTATGGCTACACCTTC.

CDR3 sequence reads: CASSDNKNYGYTF. The CDR3 nucleotides are TGTGCCAGCAGTGACAACAAGAACTATGGCTACACCTTC. The chain employs TRBV6-4 and TRBJ1-2; D unclear. From germline, CDR1 is MRHNA and CDR2 SNTAGT. This CDR3 has 13 residues. V lost 2 bases to trimming and J lost 2 bases, with 6 bases between them.

V gene TRBV2 combines with J gene TRBJ1-1; D is possibly TRBD1 (5 bases). V lost 6 bases to trimming and J lost 0 bases, with 14 bases between them. CDR3 length: 15 residues. Germline loops: CDR1 SNHLY, CDR2 FYNNEI. CDR3 in amino acids: CASSLVGGMNTEAFF. For the CDR3, the DNA is TGTGCCAGCAGCCTAGTCGGGGGGATGAACACTGAAGCTTTCTTT.

The chain has TRBV3-1 (or the pseudogene TRBV3-2) and TRBJ1-1; D is possibly TRBD1 (6 bases). The CDR3 is 12 residues long. Germline CDR1 and CDR2: LGHDT and YNNKEL (reference sequence). V was cut by 4 bases and J by 9 bases, with 12 bases left in between. The CDR3 DNA reads TGTGCCAGCAGCCTAGAAAGGGGGAAAGCTTTCTTT. This sequence encodes CASSLERGKAFF.

CDR3 nucleotide sequence: TGTGCCACCCTACAGGGGGCGTATGGCTACACCTTC. It encodes CATLQGAYGYTF. The V and J genes are TRBV6-5 and TRBJ1-2; 9 bases fit TRBD1. V lost 10 bases to trimming and J lost 5 bases; unmatched junction nucleotides: 5. The CDR3 length is 12 residues. Looked up from germline, CDR1 is MNHEY and CDR2 is SVGAGI.

V gene TRBV19 combines with J gene TRBJ1-6, with TRBD1 matching 8 bases. The junction had 7 bases not matched to a gene; V was cut back by 5 bases and J by 7 bases. Germline values: CDR1 LNHDA, CDR2 SQIVND (reference sequence). CDR3 length: 15 residues. The DNA for the CDR3 is TGTGCCAGTAGTCCCCAGGGACAGGCCAATTCACCCCTCCACTTT. Translation: CASSPQGQANSPLHF. Looking up the rest from reference TRBV19 and TRBJ1-6 gives the full variable domain: DGGITQSPKYLFRKEGQNVTLSCEQNLNHDAMYWYRQDPGQGLRLIYYSQIVNDFQKGDIAEGYSVSREKKESFPLTVTSAQKNPTAFYLCASSPQGQANSPLHFGNGTRLTVT.

The chain joins TRBV28 to TRBJ1-4; D call uncertain. Germline V gene sequence: CDR1 MDHEN, CDR2 SYDVKM. Trimming shortened V by 5 bases and J by 5 bases, and 15 bases separated the two germline ends. This CDR3 contains 15 residues. The CDR3 coding sequence is TGTGCCAGCAGTCCGTCCACGGCGGGGAATGAAAAACTGTTTTTT. Amino acid sequence: CASSPSTAGNEKLFF.